This T cell receptor beta chain appears in the sequencing data of a study of high-grade serous ovarian cancer treatment subgroups. Study details: Each sample yielded on average about 7,000 unique TCR beta rearrangements from approximately 15,000 reads. Study-level findings and limits: TCR clonal relatedness correlated positively with neoantigen level. Different patients shared almost no repertoire; same-patient tumors shared about 0.11 to 0.85.

A note on this clone: Its specificity is unknown.

Method: immunoSEQ multiplex PCR; TCRdb's copy keeps in-frame clones and lacks some. Of 10,000 to 15,000 clones in the sample, over 75% were seen once. The tumor samples were collected prior to definitive surgery or chemotherapy. This sequence originates from a human donor with high-grade serous ovarian cancer. The sequenced sample was tumor tissue.

In DNA, the CDR3 is TGTGCCAGCAGCTCATTATCCTACGAGCAGTACTTC. Translating gives CASSSLSYEQYF. The chain recombines TRBV7-2 with TRBJ2-7; D not certain. The CDR3 covers 12 residues. CDR1 and CDR2 from the germline V gene are SGHTA and FQGNSA. V was clipped by 4 bases and J by 1 base, with 5 bases between them.